One sample yielded the 26 T cell receptor beta chains listed below, sequenced in a study of CD8+CD57+ T cells in acquired aplastic anemia. Those patients picked for sequencing had displayed CD8+CD57+ cell expansion on flow cytometry. Genomic DNA constituted the template upon which TCR beta VDJ and CDR3 profiling was performed. TCRdb reanalysed the reads using MiXCR and keeps one entry per CDR3 protein. The sample has about half a million distinct CDR3 sequences, over 25% seen once. Sample: sorted CD4+, CD8+, or CD8+CD57+ T cells (not recorded which) from PBMCs. Receptor source: a human donor with aplastic anemia.

This clonotype was picked up many times. The chain recombines TRBV2 with TRBJ1-6; D gene ambiguous. The CDR3 length is 13 residues. V was clipped by 4 bases and J by 5 bases, with 6 bases between them. Per germline, CDR1 SNHLY and CDR2 FYNNEI. CDR3 protein: CASSGQNNSPLHF. The CDR3 DNA sequence: TGTGCCAGCAGTGGGCAGAATAATTCACCCCTCCACTTT.

The genes are TRBV20-1 and TRBJ1-2; D is perhaps TRBD1 (6 bases). This CDR3 has 15 amino acids. Germline CDR1 is DFQATT and CDR2 is SNEGSKA (reference sequence). Trimming shortened V by 0 bases and J by 5 bases, and 16 bases separated the two germline ends. CDR3 loop: CSARDDGGAIYGYTF. Written as DNA, the CDR3 is TGCAGTGCTAGAGATGATGGGGGGGCTATTTATGGCTACACCTTC.

The rearrangement uses TRBV25-1 and TRBJ1-5, with TRBD1 matching 10 bases. CDR1 and CDR2 from the germline V gene are MGHDK and SYGVNS. CDR3 size: 15 residues. The V segment lost 5 bases and the J segment 2 bases; nucleotides outside the gene matches: 3. DNA for the CDR3: TGTGCCAGCAGTCCGGGACAGGGGTGCAATCAGCCCCAGCATTTT. Translating it yields CASSPGQGCNQPQHF. The full variable domain, rest sourced from reference TRBV25-1 and TRBJ1-5, is EADIYQTPRYLVIGTGKKITLECSQTMGHDKMYWYQQDPGMELHLIHYSYGVNSTEKGDLSSESTVSRIRTEHFPLTLESARPSHTSQYLCASSPGQGCNQPQHFGDGTRLSIL.

The CDR3 here is CASSSGRGSRNTEAFF. For the CDR3, the DNA is TGTGCCAGCAGCTCAGGGCGGGGGAGTCGGAACACTGAAGCTTTCTTT. The rearrangement joins TRBV7-8 to TRBJ1-1; TRBD1 might be the D (5 bases). This CDR3 has 16 residues. Germline lookup yields CDR1 SGHVS and CDR2 FQNEAQ. V was clipped by 4 bases and J by 1 base, with 16 bases between them. Together with reference TRBV7-8 and TRBJ1-1, the CDR3 gives the full variable domain: GAGVSQSPRYKVAKRGQDVALRCDPISGHVSLFWYQQALGQGPEFLTYFQNEAQLDKSGLPSDRFFAERPEGSVSTLKIQRTQQEDSAVYLCASSSGRGSRNTEAFFGQGTRLTVV.

This clonotype was counted at least ten times. The rearrangement joins TRBV7-9 to TRBJ2-5, with 8 bases fitting TRBD1. Germline V gene sequence: CDR1 SEHNR, CDR2 FQNEAQ (reference sequence). The V gene end was trimmed by 3 bases and the J gene end by 1 base; junction bases not matched to a gene: 1. The CDR3 has 14 residues. The CDR3 sequence is CASSLGTGQETQYF. The CDR3, as DNA: TGTGCCAGCAGCTTGGGGACAGGCCAAGAGACCCAGTACTTC.

This clonotype occurred many times. CDR3 DNA sequence: TGTGCCAGCAGCACAAGGACTTACACCACGAACACTGAAGCTTTCTTT. This gives the protein CASSTRTYTTNTEAFF. The genes are TRBV7-9 and TRBJ1-1; D remains unclear. Germline lookup yields CDR1 SEHNR and CDR2 FQNEAQ (reference sequence). V lost 5 bases, J lost 1 base, and 17 bases lay in between. This CDR3 region has 16 residues.

This clonotype showed up just once. This chain uses TRBV6-2 or TRBV6-3 with TRBJ2-5; the D gene is possibly TRBD2 (5 bases). CDR1 is MNHEY and CDR2 is SVGEGT in the germline V gene. Trimming removed 0 bases at V and 5 bases at J, with 10 bases between. The CDR3 contains 14 residues. The CDR3 nucleotides are TGTGCCAGCAGTTACTCGAGGGTACGTGAGACCCAGTACTTC. This codes for CASSYSRVRETQYF.

This clonotype was detected many times. The V and J genes are TRBV10-1 and TRBJ1-6, with D uncertain. CDR3 size: 13 residues. Germline V gene lookup returns CDR1 WNHNN and CDR2 SYGVQD (reference sequence). Trimming shortened V by 3 bases and J by 9 bases, and 9 bases separated the two germline ends. CDR3 nucleotide sequence: TGCGCCAGCAGTGACAACCGCGGTTCACCCCTCCACTTT. This translates into CASSDNRGSPLHF.

The J gene is TRBJ2-5, the V gene TRBV5-1; TRBD1 matches at 7 bases. Germline CDR1 is SGHRS and CDR2 is YFSETQ. The trim removed 4 bases at V and 5 bases at J, leaving 8 bases unmatched. The CDR3 has 14 amino acids. CDR3 DNA: TGCGCCAGCAGCCCAGGGGGTATCAGGGAGACCCAGTACTTC. Its translation: CASSPGGIRETQYF.

Turning to this clonotype: Given a much more abundant clone one base away, this may be a read error. The chain recombines TRBV20-1 with TRBJ1-2; D is ambiguous. Germline V gives CDR1 DFQATT, CDR2 SNEGSKA (reference sequence). V dropped 6 bases and J dropped 4 bases, with 12 bases sitting between them. CDR3 size: 12 residues. CDR3 nucleotides: TGCAGTGCCCAGCGGTCCGTCTATGGCTACACCTTC. Its translation: CSAQRSVYGYTF.

This clonotype was seen ten or more times. This chain joins TRBV15 and TRBJ2-3; 12 bases are shared with TRBD2. Germline trimming cut 0 bases from V and 5 bases from J; bases unmatched to any gene: 3. CDR1 and CDR2 (germline): LNHNV, YYDKDF (reference sequence). CDR3 size: 16 residues. The DNA of the CDR3 is TGTGCCACCAGCAGAGAACTAGCGGGGGGCATAGATACGCAGTATTTT. It encodes CATSRELAGGIDTQYF.

This clonotype was counted only a few times. The rearrangement uses TRBV5-1 and TRBJ2-5, with a weak D call TRBD1 (6 bases). This CDR3 has 16 amino acids. Germline values: CDR1 SGHRS, CDR2 YFSETQ. V lost 4 bases and J 1 base, leaving 17 bases between the germline ends. The CDR3 is CASSLTGLTLQETQYF. The CDR3 DNA is TGCGCCAGCAGCCTCACAGGGCTAACTCTCCAAGAGACCCAGTACTTC.

Many counts were recorded for this clonotype. The V and J genes are TRBV19 and TRBJ2-7; D possibly corresponds to TRBD1 (6 bases). CDR3 length: 15 amino acids. Between the trimmed V and J ends, which lost 6 bases and 2 bases, there was a span of 17 bases. Germline CDR1 LNHDA, CDR2 SQIVND (reference sequence). This CDR3 reads CASSRSPTGAYEQYF. The CDR3 nucleotides read TGTGCCAGTAGCCGCTCCCCGACAGGCGCCTACGAGCAGTACTTC.

This chain joins TRBV7-8 and TRBJ1-1; TRBD1 matches at 7 bases. The CDR3 extends over 15 amino acids. Trimming at V came to 3 bases and at J to 4 bases, leaving 8 bases not matched to a gene. CDR1 and CDR2 (germline): SGHVS, FQNEAQ. The CDR3 is CASSFERGRSTEAFF. The CDR3 DNA follows: TGTGCCAGCAGCTTCGAAAGGGGGCGGAGCACTGAAGCTTTCTTT.

This clonotype came up many times. This sequence joins TRBV20-1 and TRBJ2-1; D uncertain. Germline assignment: CDR1 DFQATT and CDR2 SNEGSKA (reference sequence). The CDR3 contains 14 residues. The V gene lost 0 bases and the J gene lost 0 bases, with 6 bases spanning the gap. This chain's CDR3 is CSARDLSSYNEQFF. The CDR3 bases are TGCAGTGCTAGAGATCTCTCCTCCTACAATGAGCAGTTCTTC.

This clonotype was seen a single time. A clone one base away is much larger, so this may be a read error. The CDR3 is CASSSFREDYGYTF. The CDR3 DNA is TGTGCCAGCAGCTCTTTTCGGGAAGACTATGGCTACACCTTC. This chain links TRBV7-3 with TRBJ1-2; D not resolved. The ends were cut back, 4 bases at V and 3 bases at J, with 12 bases in the middle. The CDR3 consists of 14 residues. CDR1 and CDR2 (germline): SGHTA, FQGTGA.

The gene calls are TRBV20-1 and TRBJ1-3; D unclear. The V end was cut by 1 base, the J end by 3 bases, with 7 bases between. The CDR3 length is 13 residues. Germline-derived CDR1 and CDR2 are DFQATT and SNEGSKA (reference sequence). The CDR3 here is CSARATVGNTIYF. DNA for the CDR3: TGCAGTGCTAGAGCAACCGTTGGAAACACCATATATTTT.

This clonotype appeared a few times. The rearrangement joins TRBV19 to TRBJ2-1; tentative D call: TRBD2 (5 bases). Germline lookup yields CDR1 LNHDA and CDR2 SQIVND (reference sequence). This CDR3 is built from 14 residues. V lost 2 bases and J lost 9, with 14 bases in between. The DNA of the CDR3 is TGTGCCAGTAGTATAAAACTAGTACCGCTTGAGCAGTTCTTC. Translation gives CASSIKLVPLEQFF.

The chain combines TRBV2 with TRBJ2-2; D possibly corresponds to TRBD2 (7 bases). The CDR3 has 17 residues. CDR1 SNHLY and CDR2 FYNNEI come from the germline V gene. Trimming pared 5 bases from V and 0 bases from J, leaving 16 bases between. The chain's CDR3 is CASSLRGGNSNTGELFF. CDR3 in DNA: TGTGCCAGCAGTCTAAGGGGGGGGAACTCGAACACCGGGGAGCTGTTTTTT.

This clonotype was detected many times. The chain recombines TRBV9 with TRBJ1-2, with D hard to call. This CDR3 has 11 residues. V was shortened by 5 bases and J by 7 bases, with 9 bases between the two germline ends. Germline V gene data show CDR1 as SGDLS and CDR2 as YYNGEE. CDR3 protein: CASRRDLGYTF. DNA for the CDR3: TGTGCCAGCAGGAGGGATCTTGGCTACACCTTC.

This clonotype was counted between two and nine times. V and J are TRBV5-1 and TRBJ2-3; 7 bases match TRBD1. CDR1 and CDR2 (germline): SGHRS, YFSETQ. The CDR3 covers 16 residues. With 4 bases clipped from V and 6 bases from J, the junction kept 14 bases outside the gene matches. The CDR3: CASSGGIQGLSDTQYF. The CDR3 DNA reads TGCGCCAGCAGCGGAGGAATACAGGGGTTATCGGATACGCAGTATTTT. The whole variable domain, filled in from reference TRBV5-1 and TRBJ2-3, reads KAGVTQTPRYLIKTRGQQVTLSCSPISGHRSVSWYQQTPGQGLQFLFEYFSETQRNKGNFPGRFSGRQFSNSRSEMNVSTLELGDSALYLCASSGGIQGLSDTQYFGPGTRLTVL.

This clonotype was seen a few times. A much larger clone lies a single base off, so this may be a read error. The CDR3 reads CATSDTGPAGTDTQYF. DNA for the CDR3: TGTGCCACCAGTGACACGGGACCAGCGGGAACAGATACGCAGTATTTT. J is TRBJ2-3 and V is TRBV24-1; 7 bases match TRBD2. CDR3 size: 16 residues. Trimming cost V 4 bases and J 3 bases; bases outside gene matches: 9. In germline, CDR1 is KGHDR, CDR2 SFDVKD.

The sample holds a few counts of this clonotype. The V call is TRBV6-1, the J call TRBJ2-7, with a tentative D call TRBD2 (6 bases). Trimming left V 4 bases short and J 5 bases short, with 15 bases between. Germline-derived CDR1 and CDR2 are MNHNS and SASEGT. The CDR3 contains 14 residues. The CDR3 spells CASSARRRGNEQYF. Here the CDR3 DNA reads TGTGCCAGCAGTGCTCGCCGTCGCGGGAACGAGCAGTACTTC.

In its sample, this clonotype was seen a few times. V and J are TRBV20-1 and TRBJ2-1, with 12 bases that match TRBD2. Trimming cost V 0 bases and J 8 bases; bases outside gene matches: 5. CDR3 length equals 15 residues. CDR1 and CDR2 from the germline V gene are DFQATT and SNEGSKA (reference sequence). CDR3 sequence reads: CSARDLLAGGHEQFF. The CDR3 nucleotides read TGCAGTGCTAGAGATCTCCTAGCGGGGGGGCATGAGCAGTTCTTC.

The chain combines TRBV7-8 with TRBJ1-5; TRBD1 might be the D (6 bases). Trimming took off 1 base at V and 2 bases at J, with 12 bases between the two ends. Per the germline V gene, CDR1 is SGHVS and CDR2 is FQNEAQ. This CDR3 is 16 amino acids long. Here the CDR3 reads CASSLGARGGNQPQHF. CDR3 DNA: TGTGCCAGCAGCTTAGGGGCCAGGGGTGGCAATCAGCCCCAGCATTTT.

The chain carries TRBV20-1 and TRBJ1-1, with TRBD1 matching over 8 bases. The germline V gene has CDR1 DFQATT and CDR2 SNEGSKA (reference sequence). The CDR3 contains 15 residues. V was pared by 6 bases and J by 0 bases, with 9 bases of the junction left unmatched. The CDR3, as DNA: TGCAGTGCCACTGTTCAGGGGGCCGTGAACACTGAAGCTTTCTTT. Translating gives CSATVQGAVNTEAFF.